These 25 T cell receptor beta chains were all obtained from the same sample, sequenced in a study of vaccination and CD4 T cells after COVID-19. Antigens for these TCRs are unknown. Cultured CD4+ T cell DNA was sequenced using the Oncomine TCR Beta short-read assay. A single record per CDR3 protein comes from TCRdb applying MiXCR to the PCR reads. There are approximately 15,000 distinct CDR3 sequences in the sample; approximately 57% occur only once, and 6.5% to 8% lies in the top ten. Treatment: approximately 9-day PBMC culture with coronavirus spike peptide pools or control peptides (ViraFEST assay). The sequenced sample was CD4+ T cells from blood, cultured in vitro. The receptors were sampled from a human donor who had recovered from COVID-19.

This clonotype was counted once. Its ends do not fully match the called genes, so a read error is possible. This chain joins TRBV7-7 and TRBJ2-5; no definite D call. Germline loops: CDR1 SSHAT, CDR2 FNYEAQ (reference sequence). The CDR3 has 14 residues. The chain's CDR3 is CASSLSSFQETQYF. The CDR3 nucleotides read TGTGCTAGCAGCTTAAGTTCATTCCAAGAGACCCAGTACTTC.

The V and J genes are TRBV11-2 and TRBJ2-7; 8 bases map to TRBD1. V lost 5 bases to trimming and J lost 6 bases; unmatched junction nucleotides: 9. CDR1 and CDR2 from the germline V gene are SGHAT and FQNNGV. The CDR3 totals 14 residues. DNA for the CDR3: TGTGCCAGCAGCGGGGCAGGGGGCTTCACCGAGCAGTACTTC. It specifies CASSGAGGFTEQYF.

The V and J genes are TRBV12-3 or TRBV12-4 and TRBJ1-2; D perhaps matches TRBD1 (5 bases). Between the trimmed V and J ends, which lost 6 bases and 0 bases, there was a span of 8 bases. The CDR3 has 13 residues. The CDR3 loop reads CASRLTANYGYTF. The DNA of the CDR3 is TGTGCCAGCAGGTTGACAGCTAACTATGGCTACACCTTC.

CDR3 protein: CASSLYAAYYDQETQYF. CDR3 sequence (DNA): TGTGCCAGCAGTTTATATGCGGCCTACTATGACCAAGAGACCCAGTACTTC. The V call is TRBV27, the J call TRBJ2-5; D unclear. This CDR3 contains 17 residues. From germline, CDR1 is MNHEY and CDR2 SMNVEV (reference sequence). V lost 1 base and J 0 bases, leaving 15 bases between the germline ends.

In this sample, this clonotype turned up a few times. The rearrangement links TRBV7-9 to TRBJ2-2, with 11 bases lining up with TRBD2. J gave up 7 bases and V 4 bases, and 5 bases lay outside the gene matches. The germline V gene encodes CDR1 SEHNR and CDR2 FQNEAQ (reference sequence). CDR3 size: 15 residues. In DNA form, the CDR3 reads TGTGCCAGCAGCTCTCTAGCGGGAGGCGGCGGGGAGCTGTTTTTT. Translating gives CASSSLAGGGGELFF.

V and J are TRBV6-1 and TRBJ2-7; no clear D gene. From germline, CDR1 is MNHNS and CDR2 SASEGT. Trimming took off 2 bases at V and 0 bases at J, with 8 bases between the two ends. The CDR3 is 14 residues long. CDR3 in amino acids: CASSELFSSYEQYF. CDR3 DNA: TGTGCCAGCAGTGAACTTTTTAGCTCCTACGAGCAGTACTTC.

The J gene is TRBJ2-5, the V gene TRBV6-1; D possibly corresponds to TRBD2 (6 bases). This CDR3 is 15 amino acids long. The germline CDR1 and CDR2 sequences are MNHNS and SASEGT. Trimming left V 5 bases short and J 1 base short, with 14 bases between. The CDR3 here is CASSPPGDRQETQYF. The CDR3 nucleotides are TGTGCCAGCAGTCCTCCGGGGGATCGCCAAGAGACCCAGTACTTC.

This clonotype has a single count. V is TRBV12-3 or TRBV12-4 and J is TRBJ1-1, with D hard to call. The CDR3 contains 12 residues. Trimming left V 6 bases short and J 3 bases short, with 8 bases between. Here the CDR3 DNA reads TGTGCCAGCAGCACAAGTTACACTGAAGCTTTCTTT. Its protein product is CASSTSYTEAFF.

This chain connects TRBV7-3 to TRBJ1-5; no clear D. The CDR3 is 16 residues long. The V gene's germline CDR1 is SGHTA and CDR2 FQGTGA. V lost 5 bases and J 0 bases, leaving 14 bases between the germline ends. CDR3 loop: CASSIDTTYSNQPQHF. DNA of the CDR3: TGTGCCAGCAGCATCGACACGACCTATAGCAATCAGCCCCAGCATTTT.

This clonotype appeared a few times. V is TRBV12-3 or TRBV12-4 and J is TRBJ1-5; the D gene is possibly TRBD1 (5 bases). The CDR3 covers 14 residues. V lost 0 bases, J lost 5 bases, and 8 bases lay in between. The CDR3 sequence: CASSLASGHQPQHF. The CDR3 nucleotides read TGTGCCAGCAGTTTAGCGTCAGGGCATCAGCCCCAGCATTTT.

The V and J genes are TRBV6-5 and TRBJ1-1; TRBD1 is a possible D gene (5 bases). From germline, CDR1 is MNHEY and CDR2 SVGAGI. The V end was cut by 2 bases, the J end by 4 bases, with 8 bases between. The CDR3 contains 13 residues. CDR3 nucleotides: TGTGCCAGCAGTTACACAGGAAGCACTGAAGCTTTCTTT. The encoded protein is CASSYTGSTEAFF.

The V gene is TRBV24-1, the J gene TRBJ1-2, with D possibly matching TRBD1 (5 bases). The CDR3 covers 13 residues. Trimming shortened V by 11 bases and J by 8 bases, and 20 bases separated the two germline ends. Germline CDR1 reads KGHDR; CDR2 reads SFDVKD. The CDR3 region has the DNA TGTGCCATCCAGGACGAGGGACTTGGGGGCTACACCTTC. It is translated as CAIQDEGLGGYTF.

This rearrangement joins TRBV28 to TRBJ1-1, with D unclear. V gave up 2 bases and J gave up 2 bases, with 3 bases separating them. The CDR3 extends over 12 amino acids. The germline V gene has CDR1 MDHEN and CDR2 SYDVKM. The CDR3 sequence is CASSLVNTEAFF. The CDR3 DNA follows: TGTGCCAGCAGTTTAGTCAACACTGAAGCTTTCTTT.

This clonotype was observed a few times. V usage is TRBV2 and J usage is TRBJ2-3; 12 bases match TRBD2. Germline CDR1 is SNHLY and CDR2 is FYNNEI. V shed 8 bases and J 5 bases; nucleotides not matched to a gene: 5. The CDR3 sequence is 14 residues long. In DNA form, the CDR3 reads TGTGCCAGCGCTAGCGGGAGGGCCATAGATACGCAGTATTTT. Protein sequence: CASASGRAIDTQYF. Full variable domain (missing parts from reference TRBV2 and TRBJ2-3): EPEVTQTPSHQVTQMGQEVILRCVPISNHLYFYWYRQILGQKVEFLVSFYNNEISEKSEIFDDQFSVERPDGSNFTLKIRSTKLEDSAMYFCASASGRAIDTQYFGPGTRLTVL.

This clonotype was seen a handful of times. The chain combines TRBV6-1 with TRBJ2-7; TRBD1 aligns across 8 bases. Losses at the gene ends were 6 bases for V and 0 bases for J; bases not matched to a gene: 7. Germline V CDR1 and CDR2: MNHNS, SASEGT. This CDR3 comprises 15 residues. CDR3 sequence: CASSEPGQASYEQYF. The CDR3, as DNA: TGTGCCAGCAGCGAACCGGGACAGGCCTCCTACGAGCAGTACTTC.

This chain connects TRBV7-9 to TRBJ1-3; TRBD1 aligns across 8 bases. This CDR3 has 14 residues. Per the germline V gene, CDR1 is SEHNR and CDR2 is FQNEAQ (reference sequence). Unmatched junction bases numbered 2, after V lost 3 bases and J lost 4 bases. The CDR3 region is CASSLDREGNTIYF. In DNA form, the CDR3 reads TGTGCCAGCAGCTTGGACAGGGAGGGAAACACCATATATTTT.

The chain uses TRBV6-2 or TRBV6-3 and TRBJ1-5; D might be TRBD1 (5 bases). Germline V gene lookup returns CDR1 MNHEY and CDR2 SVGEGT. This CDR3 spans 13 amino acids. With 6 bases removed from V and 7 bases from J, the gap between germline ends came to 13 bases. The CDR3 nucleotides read TGTGCCAGCAGAACGACAGATTTACAGCCCCAGCATTTT. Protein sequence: CASRTTDLQPQHF.

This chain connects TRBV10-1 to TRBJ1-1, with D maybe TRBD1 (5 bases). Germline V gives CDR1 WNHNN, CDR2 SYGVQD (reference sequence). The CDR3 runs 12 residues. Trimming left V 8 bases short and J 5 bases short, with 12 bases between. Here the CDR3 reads CASWQGRTEAFF. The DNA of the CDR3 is TGCGCCAGCTGGCAGGGCCGTACTGAAGCTTTCTTT.

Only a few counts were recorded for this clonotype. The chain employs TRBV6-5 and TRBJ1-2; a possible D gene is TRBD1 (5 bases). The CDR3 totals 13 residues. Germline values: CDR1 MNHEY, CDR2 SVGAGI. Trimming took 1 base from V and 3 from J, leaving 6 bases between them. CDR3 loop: CASSYLGDYGYTF. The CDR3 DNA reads TGTGCCAGCAGTTACTTAGGGGACTATGGCTACACCTTC.

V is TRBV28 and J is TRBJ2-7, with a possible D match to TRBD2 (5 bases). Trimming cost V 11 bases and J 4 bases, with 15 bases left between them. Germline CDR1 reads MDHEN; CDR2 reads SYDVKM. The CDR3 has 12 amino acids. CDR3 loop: CASLKSGYEQYF. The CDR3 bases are TGTGCCTCCCTGAAAAGCGGTTACGAGCAGTACTTC.

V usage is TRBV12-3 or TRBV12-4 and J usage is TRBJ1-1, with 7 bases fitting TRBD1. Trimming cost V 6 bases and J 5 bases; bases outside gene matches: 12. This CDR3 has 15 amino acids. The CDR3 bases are TGTGCCAGCAGCGCGCGAGGGGGCGCCGTTACTGAAGCTTTCTTT. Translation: CASSARGGAVTEAFF.

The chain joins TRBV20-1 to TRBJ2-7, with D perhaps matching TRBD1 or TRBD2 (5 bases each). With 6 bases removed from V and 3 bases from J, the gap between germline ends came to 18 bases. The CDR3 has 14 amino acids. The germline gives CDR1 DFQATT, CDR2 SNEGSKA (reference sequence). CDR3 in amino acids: CSARTGRGNYEQYF. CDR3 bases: TGCAGTGCCCGAACGGGGCGAGGTAACTACGAGCAGTACTTC.

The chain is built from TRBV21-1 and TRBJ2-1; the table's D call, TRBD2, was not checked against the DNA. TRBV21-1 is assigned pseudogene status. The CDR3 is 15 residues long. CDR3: CASSKGWRPLGEQFF. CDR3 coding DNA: TGTGCCAGCAGCAAGGGGTGGAGGCCTCTCGGTGAGCAGTTCTTC.

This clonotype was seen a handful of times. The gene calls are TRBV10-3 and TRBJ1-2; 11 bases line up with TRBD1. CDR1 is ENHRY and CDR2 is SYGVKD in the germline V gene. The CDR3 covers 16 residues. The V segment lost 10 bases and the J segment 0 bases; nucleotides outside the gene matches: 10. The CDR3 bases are TGTGCCAGCGCGCCGGGACAGGGGGTTTCTAACTATGGCTACACCTTC. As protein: CASAPGQGVSNYGYTF.

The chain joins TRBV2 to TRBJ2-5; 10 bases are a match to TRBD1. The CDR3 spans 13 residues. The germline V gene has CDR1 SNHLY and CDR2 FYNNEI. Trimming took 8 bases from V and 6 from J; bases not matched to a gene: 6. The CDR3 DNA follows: TGTGCCAGCCGGGACAGGGGTTTGAAGACCCAGTACTTC. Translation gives CASRDRGLKTQYF. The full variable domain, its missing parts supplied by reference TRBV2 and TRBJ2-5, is EPEVTQTPSHQVTQMGQEVILRCVPISNHLYFYWYRQILGQKVEFLVSFYNNEISEKSEIFDDQFSVERPDGSNFTLKIRSTKLEDSAMYFCASRDRGLKTQYFGPGTRLLVL.